This TCR beta chain was found in a study of CD8+ T cells in alopecia areata. The sample's treatment: oral pan-JAK inhibitor, 5-10 mg twice daily. Trimming took 6 bases from V and 1 from J, leaving 10 bases between them. Per the germline V gene, CDR1 is SGHDT and CDR2 is YYEEEE. The CDR3 extends over 13 amino acids. Following extraction, RNA underwent reverse transcription to cDNA, which served as the sequencing template. TCRdb's copy holds only in-frame clones and misses some; the assay was immunoSEQ multiplex PCR. The sample shows tens of thousands of clones, about two thirds of them seen only once. This material consisted of CD8+ T cells sorted from blood, taken at roughly week 45, from a patient treated with tofacitinib. The gene calls are TRBV5-6 and TRBJ1-1; D remains unclear. The clonotype comes from a human donor with alopecia areata. CDR3 sequence: CASNPTENTEAFF. CDR3 sequence (DNA): TGTGCCAGCAACCCTACAGAGAACACTGAAGCTTTCTTT.